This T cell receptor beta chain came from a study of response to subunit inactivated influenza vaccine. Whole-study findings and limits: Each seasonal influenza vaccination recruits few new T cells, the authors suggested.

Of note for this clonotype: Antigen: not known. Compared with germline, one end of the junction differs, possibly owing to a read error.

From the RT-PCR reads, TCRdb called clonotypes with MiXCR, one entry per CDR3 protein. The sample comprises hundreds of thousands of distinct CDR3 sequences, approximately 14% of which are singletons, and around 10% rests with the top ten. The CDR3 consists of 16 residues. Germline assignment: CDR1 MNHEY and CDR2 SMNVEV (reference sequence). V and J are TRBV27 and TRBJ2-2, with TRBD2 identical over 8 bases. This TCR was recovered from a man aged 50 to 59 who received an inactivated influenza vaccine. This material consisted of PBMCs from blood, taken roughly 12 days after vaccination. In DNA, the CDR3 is TGTGCCAGCAGTTATCTAGCGGCCGGCGATGCGGGGGGGCTGTTTTTT. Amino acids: CASSYLAAGDAGGLFF.